This T cell receptor (beta chain) was sequenced for a study of blood T cell repertoires in COVID-19. About the research overall: From T cells, B-cell-depleted T cells, or PBMCs came the material, which was cDNA or gDNA.

Trimming took off 1 base at V and 5 bases at J, with 12 bases between the two ends. CDR1 SGHRS and CDR2 YFSETQ come from the germline V gene. The CDR3 is made up of 14 amino acids. Clones were read by immunoSEQ multiplex PCR, and TCRdb kept only the in-frame ones, dropping some. The sample consists of more than 95,000 clones, roughly nine tenths of them appearing once. This clonotype originated in a human donor in a cohort sampled during active COVID-19. Sequencing was performed on peripheral blood. The rearrangement links TRBV5-1 to TRBJ2-5, with D possibly matching TRBD1 (7 bases). CDR3 protein: CASSLQGGKETQYF. The DNA for the CDR3 is TGCGCCAGCAGCTTGCAGGGGGGTAAGGAGACCCAGTACTTC.